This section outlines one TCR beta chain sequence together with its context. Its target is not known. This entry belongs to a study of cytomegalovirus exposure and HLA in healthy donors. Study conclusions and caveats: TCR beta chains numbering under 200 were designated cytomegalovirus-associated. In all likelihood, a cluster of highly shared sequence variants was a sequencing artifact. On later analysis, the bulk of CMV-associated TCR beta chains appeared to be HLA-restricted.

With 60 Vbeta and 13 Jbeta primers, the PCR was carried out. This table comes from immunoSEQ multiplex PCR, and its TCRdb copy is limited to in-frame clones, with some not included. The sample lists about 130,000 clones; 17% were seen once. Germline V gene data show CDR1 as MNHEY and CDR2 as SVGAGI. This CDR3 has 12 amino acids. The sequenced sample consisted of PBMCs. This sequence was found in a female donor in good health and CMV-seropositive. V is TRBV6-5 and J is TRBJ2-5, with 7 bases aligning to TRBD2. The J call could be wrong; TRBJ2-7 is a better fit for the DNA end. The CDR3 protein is CASSRTRTEQYF. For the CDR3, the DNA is TGTGCCAGCAGCAGGACTAGAACCGAGCAGTACTTC.